One sample yielded the 26 T cell receptor beta chains listed below, sequenced in a study of Graves' ophthalmopathy and Graves' hyperthyroidism. Scientists amplified the TCR beta CDR3 regions from RNA transcripts. First-round RT-PCR employed HTBI primers, with a second-round multiplex PCR after it. TCRdb redid the calling of the multiplex PCR reads with MiXCR, one entry per CDR3 protein. The table lists under 200,000 distinct CDR3 sequences, roughly 37% of them singletons. Sample: peripheral blood. All receptors derive from a middle-aged woman with Graves' ophthalmopathy.

The chain carries TRBV12-3 or TRBV12-4 and TRBJ2-7; D is possibly TRBD1 (6 bases). V lost 6 bases and J 3 bases, leaving 15 bases between the germline ends. The CDR3 has 14 residues. For the CDR3, the DNA is TGTGCCAGCAGCCCCGGGACACTCGACTACGAGCAGTACTTC. Protein: CASSPGTLDYEQYF.

This clonotype was observed many times. This chain uses TRBV11-2 with TRBJ2-7; TRBD2 agrees at 9 bases. The V segment lost 1 base and the J segment 4 bases; nucleotides outside the gene matches: 8. CDR3 length: 16 amino acids. In germline, CDR1 is SGHAT, CDR2 FQNNGV. The CDR3 protein is CASSLVKLAGAYEQYF. The CDR3 DNA sequence: TGTGCCAGCAGCTTAGTTAAGTTAGCGGGAGCTTACGAGCAGTACTTC.

The sample holds many counts of this clonotype. The chain recombines TRBV5-5 with TRBJ1-5; D call uncertain. The CDR3 contains 16 residues. CDR1 is SGHKS and CDR2 is YYEKEE in the germline V gene (reference sequence). V was shortened by 0 bases and J by 0 bases, with 10 bases between the two germline ends. This CDR3 reads CASSLEGRYSNQPQHF. The CDR3 region has the DNA TGTGCCAGCAGCTTGGAGGGTCGGTATAGCAATCAGCCCCAGCATTTT.

The chain carries TRBV28 and TRBJ1-5, with D uncertain. V was shortened by 6 bases and J by 0 bases, with 9 bases between the two germline ends. In germline, CDR1 is MDHEN, CDR2 SYDVKM. This CDR3 is 14 amino acids long. The CDR3 region has the DNA TGTGCCAGCAGCCCAGAGATTAGCAATCAGCCCCAGCATTTT. This codes for CASSPEISNQPQHF.

Many counts were recorded for this clonotype. The gene calls are TRBV7-2 and TRBJ1-2; tentatively, D is TRBD1 (6 bases). The CDR3 totals 11 residues. Germline V gives CDR1 SGHTA, CDR2 FQGNSA. V gave up 4 bases and J gave up 7 bases, with 7 bases separating them. The chain's CDR3 is CASSSGVGYTF. The DNA of the CDR3 is TGTGCCAGCAGCTCAGGGGTTGGCTACACCTTC.

The chain links TRBV20-1 to TRBJ2-5; D tentatively fits TRBD1 or TRBD2 (7 bases each). The CDR3 is 14 amino acids. The germline V and J ends were trimmed by 8 bases and 5 bases, with 21 bases remaining between them. In germline, CDR1 is DFQATT, CDR2 SNEGSKA (reference sequence). The DNA of the CDR3 is TGCAGTTCAGGGGGAGGGGCGAGTTTCGAGACCCAGTACTTC. Its translation: CSSGGGASFETQYF.

J is TRBJ1-5 and V is TRBV12-3 or TRBV12-4; 10 bases line up with TRBD1. After removal of 6 bases from V and 0 bases from J, the junction contained 8 bases not matched to a gene. The CDR3 loop spans 17 amino acids. The CDR3 nucleotides are TGTGCCAGCAGCTCTCGACAGGGGGCGTTTAGCAATCAGCCCCAGCATTTT. Its translation: CASSSRQGAFSNQPQHF.

The chain recombines TRBV5-1 with TRBJ2-7, with D perhaps TRBD1 (6 bases). Germline V gene data show CDR1 as SGHRS and CDR2 as YFSETQ. Trimming pared 3 bases from V and 0 bases from J, leaving 10 bases between. This CDR3 is 14 amino acids long. As DNA, the CDR3 is TGCGCCAGCAGCTCGGACAGTCTCTCCTACGAGCAGTACTTC. Amino acids: CASSSDSLSYEQYF.

The J gene is TRBJ2-5, the V gene TRBV28; D is perhaps TRBD1 (5 bases). V lost 8 bases and J lost 1, with 11 bases in between. Germline CDR1 MDHEN, CDR2 SYDVKM. This CDR3 has 13 amino acids. CDR3 sequence: CASYEGAQETQYF. The CDR3 nucleotides are TGTGCCAGCTATGAAGGGGCCCAAGAGACCCAGTACTTC.

This clonotype was recorded at least ten times. The V and J genes are TRBV20-1 and TRBJ1-4, with 11 bases matching TRBD1. CDR1 is DFQATT, CDR2 SNEGSKA, per germline (reference sequence). The CDR3 consists of 14 residues. J lost 8 bases, V lost 5 bases, and 7 bases had no gene match. The CDR3 DNA sequence: TGCAGTGCTGGGGGGACAGGGGGGAGAGAAAAACTGTTTTTT. Translation gives CSAGGTGGREKLFF.

This clonotype has a count of ten or more. This chain uses TRBV6-5 with TRBJ1-3; no clear D. CDR1 is MNHEY, CDR2 SVGAGI, per germline. V gave up 0 bases and J gave up 1 base, with 10 bases separating them. The CDR3 loop spans 16 amino acids. Written as DNA, the CDR3 is TGTGCCAGCAGTTACTCGATCACGGAGTCTGGAAACACCATATATTTT. Translated: CASSYSITESGNTIYF.

This clonotype has a count of ten or more. This chain joins TRBV15 and TRBJ1-3; D call uncertain. Deletions cut 0 bases from V and 5 bases from J, with 11 bases between. The CDR3 runs 15 residues. CDR1 is LNHNV, CDR2 YYDKDF, per germline (reference sequence). CDR3 amino acids: CATSRDVATRNTIYF. The DNA for the CDR3 is TGTGCCACCAGCAGAGATGTAGCGACCCGAAACACCATATATTTT.

The CDR3 DNA reads as TGCAGCGCCCGAATTGGGGGTCATCAAACCGGGGAGCTGTTTTTT. It specifies CSARIGGHQTGELFF. This chain connects TRBV29-1 to TRBJ2-2; D possibly matches TRBD1 or TRBD2 (5 bases each). Germline V lookup: CDR1 SQVTM, CDR2 ANQGSEA. This CDR3 is built from 15 residues. V gave up 7 bases and J gave up 5 bases, with 20 bases separating them.

The chain couples TRBV6-1 to TRBJ1-1; D ambiguous. The germline V and J ends were trimmed by 6 bases and 5 bases, with 13 bases remaining between them. Germline CDR1 reads MNHNS; CDR2 reads SASEGT. CDR3 length: 13 amino acids. The CDR3 is CASRDDGFTEAFF. The CDR3 nucleotides read TGTGCCAGCAGGGATGATGGGTTTACTGAAGCTTTCTTT.

This clonotype was recorded many times. This chain joins TRBV19 and TRBJ1-2; 9 bases fit TRBD1. Germline V gene sequence: CDR1 LNHDA, CDR2 SQIVND (reference sequence). With 5 bases clipped from V and 7 bases from J, the junction kept 8 bases outside the gene matches. The CDR3 length is 14 residues. In DNA, the CDR3 is TGTGCCAGTAGTCCAGGGACAGGGAGGAGTGGCTACACCTTC. Amino acid sequence: CASSPGTGRSGYTF.

This clonotype was seen ten or more times. This chain joins TRBV27 and TRBJ1-6; unclear D gene. In germline, CDR1 is MNHEY, CDR2 SMNVEV (reference sequence). The CDR3 is 17 amino acids. V shed 4 bases and J shed 0 bases, with 13 bases lying between them. CDR3 DNA sequence: TGTGCCAGCAGTTCCAGGACGGAGAGCTCCTATAATTCACCCCTCCACTTT. Amino acids: CASSSRTESSYNSPLHF.

This clonotype was recorded at least ten times. The chain links TRBV6-2 or TRBV6-3 to TRBJ2-4; D not certain. Per the germline V gene, CDR1 is MNHEY and CDR2 is SVGEGT. The germline V and J ends were trimmed by 0 bases and 4 bases, with 16 bases remaining between them. The CDR3 is 17 residues long. The CDR3 sequence: CASSYSYTEPEKNIQYF. The CDR3 DNA reads TGTGCCAGCAGTTACTCATATACCGAACCGGAAAAAAACATTCAGTACTTC.

V is TRBV6-5 and J is TRBJ2-7, with 7 bases aligning to TRBD1. There are 15 residues in the CDR3. With V trimmed by 2 bases and J by 1 base, 5 bases remained unmatched. Looked up from germline, CDR1 is MNHEY and CDR2 is SVGAGI. CDR3 bases: TGTGCCAGCAGTTACGGGGCAGGGGGATCCTACGAGCAGTACTTC. Protein product: CASSYGAGGSYEQYF.

At least ten counts were recorded for this clonotype. V is TRBV7-9 and J is TRBJ1-1; TRBD1 matches at 8 bases. Trimming cost V 5 bases and J 2 bases; bases outside gene matches: 7. The CDR3 contains 15 residues. CDR1 is SEHNR and CDR2 is FQNEAQ in the germline V gene (reference sequence). The CDR3 spells CASSHDRGRNTEAFF. The DNA of the CDR3 is TGTGCCAGCAGCCATGACAGGGGCCGAAACACTGAAGCTTTCTTT.

The chain couples TRBV29-1 to TRBJ2-5, with D uncertain. The CDR3 has 12 amino acids. V lost 0 bases and J lost 5, with 7 bases in between. Germline assignment: CDR1 SQVTM and CDR2 ANQGSEA. Here the CDR3 reads CSVEEGEETQYF. The CDR3 bases are TGCAGCGTTGAAGAGGGTGAGGAGACCCAGTACTTC.

This clonotype showed up many times. The chain recombines TRBV20-1 with TRBJ2-2; D gene ambiguous. The CDR3 has 13 residues. Trimming shortened V by 1 base and J by 6 bases, and 9 bases separated the two germline ends. Germline CDR1 reads DFQATT; CDR2 reads SNEGSKA (reference sequence). For the CDR3, the DNA is TGCAGTGCTAGAGCTACCTCAGCCGGGGAGCTGTTTTTT. Translation: CSARATSAGELFF.

V gene TRBV19 combines with J gene TRBJ2-7, with D perhaps given as TRBD1 or TRBD2 (5 bases each). With 8 bases removed from V and 2 bases from J, the gap between germline ends came to 16 bases. CDR3 size: 14 residues. Germline V lookup: CDR1 LNHDA, CDR2 SQIVND (reference sequence). The CDR3 region is CASRRDLNAYEQYF. In DNA, the CDR3 is TGTGCCAGTCGAAGGGACCTGAACGCCTACGAGCAGTACTTC. The whole variable domain, remainder taken from reference TRBV19 and TRBJ2-7, is DGGITQSPKYLFRKEGQNVTLSCEQNLNHDAMYWYRQDPGQGLRLIYYSQIVNDFQKGDIAEGYSVSREKKESFPLTVTSAQKNPTAFYLCASRRDLNAYEQYFGPGTRLTVT.

This clonotype has ten or more counts. The rearrangement links TRBV2 to TRBJ2-2, with D unresolved. Germline-derived CDR1 and CDR2 are SNHLY and FYNNEI. There are 15 residues in the CDR3. Trimming took 5 bases from V and 2 from J, leaving 12 bases between them. In DNA form, the CDR3 reads TGTGCCAGCAGTCTGTCGACGGTCAACACCGGGGAGCTGTTTTTT. Translated: CASSLSTVNTGELFF.

V gene TRBV20-1 combines with J gene TRBJ1-1; D might be TRBD1 (5 bases). The CDR3 spans 12 residues. The ends were cut back, 6 bases at V and 3 bases at J, with 11 bases in the middle. Germline V CDR1 and CDR2: DFQATT, SNEGSKA (reference sequence). The CDR3 DNA reads as TGCAGTGCCCGCGGGACGTACACTGAAGCTTTCTTT. Its translation is CSARGTYTEAFF.

This clonotype was counted many times. The gene calls are TRBV6-1 and TRBJ1-2, with 11 bases matching TRBD1. The CDR3 covers 15 residues. V lost 4 bases, J lost 7 bases, and 8 bases stayed unmatched. Germline-derived CDR1 and CDR2 are MNHNS and SASEGT. In DNA form, the CDR3 reads TGTGCCAGCAGTGCTACCGGACAGGGGGCTACTGGCTACACCTTC. This gives the protein CASSATGQGATGYTF.

This clonotype was observed many times. This chain joins TRBV12-3 or TRBV12-4 and TRBJ2-7, with 11 nucleotides matching TRBD2. V dropped 0 bases and J dropped 2; count of bases not matched to a gene: 9. The CDR3 runs 18 residues. Here the CDR3 reads CASSLARSSGGQTYEQYF. Written as DNA, the CDR3 is TGTGCCAGCAGTTTAGCGCGATCTAGCGGGGGGCAGACCTACGAGCAGTACTTC.